The present entry profiles one TCR beta chain with its context. This sample stems from a study of control samples from healthy donors and cancer patients. Sequenced by immunoSEQ multiplex PCR; TCRdb stores in-frame clones only, minus some. The repertoire holds approximately 130,000 clones, with approximately 87% as singletons. The germline CDR1 and CDR2 sequences are LNHDA and SQIVND (reference sequence). The CDR3 loop spans 15 amino acids. V was clipped by 5 bases and J by 4 bases; unmatched bases: 7. The chain employs TRBV19 and TRBJ1-5; 8 nucleotides match TRBD1. This TCR was recovered from a young man in good health. Sequenced input: blood. This CDR3 reads CASSWYHRGNQPQHF. CDR3 nucleotide sequence: TGTGCCAGTAGTTGGTACCACAGGGGGAATCAGCCCCAGCATTTT.